Given below is one T cell receptor (beta chain) in context. J gave up 3 bases and V 6 bases, and 7 bases lay outside the gene matches. Germline V gene data show CDR1 as SQVTM and CDR2 as ANQGSEA. The CDR3 has 15 amino acids. The sample is drawn from a study of blood T cell repertoires in COVID-19. The protocol was immunoSEQ multiplex PCR, while the TCRdb copy is restricted to in-frame clones and leaves out a portion. There are fewer than 300,000 clones in the sample; roughly 85% occur only once, and around 2.3% lies in the top ten. The receptor was derived from a woman aged 50 to 60 who had recovered from COVID-19. The chain links TRBV29-1 to TRBJ2-4, with TRBD2 identical over 11 bases. The sample comprised PBMCs or T cells enriched from blood (not recorded which). CDR3 DNA sequence: TGCAGCGTGCGTACTAGCGGGAGCGGCAAAAACATTCAGTACTTC. Its protein product is CSVRTSGSGKNIQYF.